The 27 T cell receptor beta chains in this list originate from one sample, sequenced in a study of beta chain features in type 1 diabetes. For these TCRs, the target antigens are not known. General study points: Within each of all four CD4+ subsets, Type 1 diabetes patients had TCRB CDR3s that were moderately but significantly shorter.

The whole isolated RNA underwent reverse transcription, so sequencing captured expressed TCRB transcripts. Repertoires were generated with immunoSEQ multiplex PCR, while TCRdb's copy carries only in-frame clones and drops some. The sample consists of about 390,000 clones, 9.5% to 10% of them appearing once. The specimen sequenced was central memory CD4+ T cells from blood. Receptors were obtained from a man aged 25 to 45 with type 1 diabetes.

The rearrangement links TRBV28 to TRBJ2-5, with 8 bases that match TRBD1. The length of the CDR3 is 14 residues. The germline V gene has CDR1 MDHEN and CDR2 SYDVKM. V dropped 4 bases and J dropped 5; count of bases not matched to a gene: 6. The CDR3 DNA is TGTGCCAGCAGTTACTCCAGGGGGCTTGAGACCCAGTACTTC. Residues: CASSYSRGLETQYF. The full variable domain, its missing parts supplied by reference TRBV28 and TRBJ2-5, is DVKVTQSSRYLVKRTGEKVFLECVQDMDHENMFWYRQDPGLGLRLIYFSYDVKMKEKGDIPEGYSVSREKKERFSLILESASTNQTSMYLCASSYSRGLETQYFGPGTRLLVL.

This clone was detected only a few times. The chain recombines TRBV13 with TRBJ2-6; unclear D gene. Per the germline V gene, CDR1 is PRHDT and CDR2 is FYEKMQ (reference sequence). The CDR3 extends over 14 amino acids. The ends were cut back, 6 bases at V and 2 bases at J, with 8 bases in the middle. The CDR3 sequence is CASSVLAGANVLTF. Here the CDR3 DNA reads TGTGCCAGCAGTGTCCTAGCTGGGGCCAACGTCCTGACTTTC.

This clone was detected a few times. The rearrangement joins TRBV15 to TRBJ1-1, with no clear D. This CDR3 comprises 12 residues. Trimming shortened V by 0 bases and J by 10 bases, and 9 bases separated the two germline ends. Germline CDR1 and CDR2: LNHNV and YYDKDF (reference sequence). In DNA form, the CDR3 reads TGTGCCACCAGCAGAGATGGGGTCGGAGCTTTCTTT. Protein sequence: CATSRDGVGAFF.

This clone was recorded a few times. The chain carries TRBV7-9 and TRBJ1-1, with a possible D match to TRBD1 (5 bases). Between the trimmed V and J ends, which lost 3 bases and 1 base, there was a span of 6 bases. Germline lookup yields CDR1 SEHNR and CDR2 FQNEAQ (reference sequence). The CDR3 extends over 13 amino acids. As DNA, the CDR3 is TGTGCCAGCAGCTTGACAGAGAACACTGAAGCTTTCTTT. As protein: CASSLTENTEAFF. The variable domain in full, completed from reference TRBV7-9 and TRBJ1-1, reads DTGVSQNPRHKITKRGQNVTFRCDPISEHNRLYWYRQTLGQGPEFLTYFQNEAQLEKSRLLSDRFSAERPKGSFSTLEIQRTEQGDSAMYLCASSLTENTEAFFGQGTRLTVV.

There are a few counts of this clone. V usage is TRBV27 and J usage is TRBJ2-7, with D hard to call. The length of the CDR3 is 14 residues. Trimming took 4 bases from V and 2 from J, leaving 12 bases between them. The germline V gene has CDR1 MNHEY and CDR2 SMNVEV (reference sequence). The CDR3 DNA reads TGTGCCAGCAGTTCCACCGGGTTAACCTACGAGCAGTACTTC. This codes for CASSSTGLTYEQYF.

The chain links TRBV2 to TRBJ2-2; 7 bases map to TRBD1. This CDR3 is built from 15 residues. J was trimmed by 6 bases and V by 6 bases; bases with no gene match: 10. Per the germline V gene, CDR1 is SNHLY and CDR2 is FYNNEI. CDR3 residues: CASSPGTARAGELFF. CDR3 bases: TGTGCCAGCAGCCCCGGGACAGCAAGGGCCGGGGAGCTGTTTTTT.

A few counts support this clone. DNA for the CDR3: TGTGCCAGCAGCTTTTCCGCAGCCGGCTCTGGAAACACCATATATTTT. As protein: CASSFSAAGSGNTIYF. The V call is TRBV5-5, the J call TRBJ1-3; D not resolved. Germline CDR1 is SGHKS and CDR2 is YYEKEE (reference sequence). V was cut by 2 bases and J by 0 bases, with 12 bases left in between. The CDR3 sequence is 16 residues long.

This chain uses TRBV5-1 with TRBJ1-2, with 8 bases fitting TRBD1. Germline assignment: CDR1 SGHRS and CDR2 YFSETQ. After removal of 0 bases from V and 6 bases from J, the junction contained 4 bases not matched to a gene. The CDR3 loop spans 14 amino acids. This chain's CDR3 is CASSLGTGTHGYTF. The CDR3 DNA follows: TGCGCCAGCAGCTTGGGGACAGGGACCCATGGCTACACCTTC.

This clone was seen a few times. CDR3 sequence (DNA): TGTGCCAGCAGCCCCCAGGGTGGGGGGAAGGCTCAGCCCCAGCATTTT. Amino acid sequence: CASSPQGGGKAQPQHF. The rearrangement joins TRBV7-2 to TRBJ1-5, with D perhaps matching TRBD1 (5 bases). V gave up 5 bases and J gave up 6 bases, with 20 bases separating them. Germline values: CDR1 SGHTA, CDR2 FQGNSA. This CDR3 contains 16 residues.

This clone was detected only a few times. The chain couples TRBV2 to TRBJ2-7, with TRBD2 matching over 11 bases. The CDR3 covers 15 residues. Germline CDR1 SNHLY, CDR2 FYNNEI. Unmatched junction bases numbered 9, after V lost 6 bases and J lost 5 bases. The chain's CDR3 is CASSLALAGGNEQYF. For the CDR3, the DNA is TGTGCCAGCAGCTTAGCGCTAGCGGGAGGTAACGAGCAGTACTTC.

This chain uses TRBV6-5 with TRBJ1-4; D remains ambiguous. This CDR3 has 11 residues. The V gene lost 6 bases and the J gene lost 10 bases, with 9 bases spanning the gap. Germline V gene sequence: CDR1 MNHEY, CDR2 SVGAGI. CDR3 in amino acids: CASRLSGKLFF. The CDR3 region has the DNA TGTGCCAGCAGGCTTTCGGGAAAACTGTTTTTT.

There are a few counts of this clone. In DNA, the CDR3 is TGTGCCAGCAGTTTACAGGGGCCGGAGACCCAGTACTTC. Its protein is CASSLQGPETQYF. This sequence joins TRBV25-1 and TRBJ2-5; 7 nucleotides line up with TRBD1. This CDR3 comprises 13 residues. V trimming: 5 bases; J trimming: 5 bases; junction bases outside the gene matches: 5. CDR1 and CDR2 from the germline V gene are MGHDK and SYGVNS.

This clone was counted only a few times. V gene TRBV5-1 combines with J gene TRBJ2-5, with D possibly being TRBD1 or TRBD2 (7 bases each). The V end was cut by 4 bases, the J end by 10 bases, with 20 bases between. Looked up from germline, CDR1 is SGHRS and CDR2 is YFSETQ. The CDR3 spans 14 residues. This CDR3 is CASSPGGYDRDQYF. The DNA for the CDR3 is TGCGCCAGCAGCCCGGGAGGATACGACAGGGACCAGTACTTC. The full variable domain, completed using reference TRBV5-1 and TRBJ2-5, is KAGVTQTPRYLIKTRGQQVTLSCSPISGHRSVSWYQQTPGQGLQFLFEYFSETQRNKGNFPGRFSGRQFSNSRSEMNVSTLELGDSALYLCASSPGGYDRDQYFGPGTRLLVL.

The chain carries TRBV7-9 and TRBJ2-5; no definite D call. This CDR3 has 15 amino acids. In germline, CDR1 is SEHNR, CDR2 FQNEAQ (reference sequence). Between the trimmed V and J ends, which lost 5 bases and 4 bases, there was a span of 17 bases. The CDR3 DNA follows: TGTGCCAGCAGCCCCCAGAGTGGTCCTGGAGAGACCCAGTACTTC. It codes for CASSPQSGPGETQYF.

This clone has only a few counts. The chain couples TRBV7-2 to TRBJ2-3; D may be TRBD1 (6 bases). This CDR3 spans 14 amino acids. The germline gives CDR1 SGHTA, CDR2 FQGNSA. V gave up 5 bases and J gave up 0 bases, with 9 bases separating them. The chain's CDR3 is CASSQQGSTDTQYF. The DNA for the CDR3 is TGTGCCAGCAGCCAACAGGGAAGCACAGATACGCAGTATTTT.

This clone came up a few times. Written as DNA, the CDR3 is TGTGCCAGCAGCCGACATGGGACGGAAGAGACCCAGTACTTC. Its translation is CASSRHGTEETQYF. The chain is built from TRBV7-2 and TRBJ2-5; perhaps D is TRBD1 or TRBD2 (5 bases each). Germline CDR1 SGHTA, CDR2 FQGNSA. The CDR3 extends over 14 amino acids. V lost 5 bases and J lost 3, with 13 bases in between. The full variable domain, with the rest looked up from reference TRBV7-2 and TRBJ2-5, is GAGVSQSPSNKVTEKGKDVELRCDPISGHTALYWYRQSLGQGLEFLIYFQGNSAPDKSGLPSDRFSAERTGGSVSTLTIQRTQQEDSAVYLCASSRHGTEETQYFGPGTRLLVL.

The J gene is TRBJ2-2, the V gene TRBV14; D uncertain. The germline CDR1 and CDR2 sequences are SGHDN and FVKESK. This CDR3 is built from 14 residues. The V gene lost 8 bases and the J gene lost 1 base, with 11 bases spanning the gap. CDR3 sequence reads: CASSTTLNTGELFF. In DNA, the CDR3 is TGTGCCAGCTCGACAACCTTGAACACCGGGGAGCTGTTTTTT.

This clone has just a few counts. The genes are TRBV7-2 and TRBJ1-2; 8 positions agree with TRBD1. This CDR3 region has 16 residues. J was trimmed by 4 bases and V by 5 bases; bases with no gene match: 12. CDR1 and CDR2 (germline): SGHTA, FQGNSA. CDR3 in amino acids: CASSTGTGQEAYGYTF. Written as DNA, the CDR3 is TGTGCCAGCAGCACCGGGACAGGACAAGAAGCCTATGGCTACACCTTC. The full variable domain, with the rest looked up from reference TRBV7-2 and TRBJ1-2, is GAGVSQSPSNKVTEKGKDVELRCDPISGHTALYWYRQSLGQGLEFLIYFQGNSAPDKSGLPSDRFSAERTGGSVSTLTIQRTQQEDSAVYLCASSTGTGQEAYGYTFGSGTRLTVV.

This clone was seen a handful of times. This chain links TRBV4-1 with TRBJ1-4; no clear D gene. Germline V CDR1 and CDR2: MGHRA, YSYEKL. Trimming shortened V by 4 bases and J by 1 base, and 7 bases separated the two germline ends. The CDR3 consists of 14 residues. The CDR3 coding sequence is TGCGCCAGCAGCCTTGACCGAACTAATGAAAAACTGTTTTTT. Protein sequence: CASSLDRTNEKLFF.

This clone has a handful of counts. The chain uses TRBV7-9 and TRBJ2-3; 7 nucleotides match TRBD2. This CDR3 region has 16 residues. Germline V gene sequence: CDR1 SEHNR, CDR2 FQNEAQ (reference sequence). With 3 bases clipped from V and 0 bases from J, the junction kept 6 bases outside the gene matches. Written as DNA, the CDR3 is TGTGCCAGCAGCTTGCAGGGACTACCAAGCACAGATACGCAGTATTTT. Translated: CASSLQGLPSTDTQYF.

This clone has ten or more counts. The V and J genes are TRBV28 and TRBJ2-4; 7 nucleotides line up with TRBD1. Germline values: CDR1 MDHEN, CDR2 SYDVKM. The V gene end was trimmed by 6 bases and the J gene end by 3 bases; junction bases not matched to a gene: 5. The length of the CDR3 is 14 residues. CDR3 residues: CASRLGQNKNIQYF. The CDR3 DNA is TGTGCCAGCAGACTGGGACAGAACAAAAACATTCAGTACTTC.

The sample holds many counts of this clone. CDR3 nucleotide sequence: TGTGCCAGCCTCCCAGACTCTGGGGCCAACGTCCTGACTTTC. Protein sequence: CASLPDSGANVLTF. This chain uses TRBV6-1 with TRBJ2-6, with D unclear. Trimming shortened V by 8 bases and J by 0 bases, and 8 bases separated the two germline ends. Germline V gives CDR1 MNHNS, CDR2 SASEGT. CDR3 size: 14 residues.

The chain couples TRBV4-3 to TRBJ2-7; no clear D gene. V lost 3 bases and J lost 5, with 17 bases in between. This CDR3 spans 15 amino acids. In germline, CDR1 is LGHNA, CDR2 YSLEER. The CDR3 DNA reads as TGCGCCAGCAGCCACGCCTCCTCGCGAAACCACGAGCAGTACTTC. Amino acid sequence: CASSHASSRNHEQYF.

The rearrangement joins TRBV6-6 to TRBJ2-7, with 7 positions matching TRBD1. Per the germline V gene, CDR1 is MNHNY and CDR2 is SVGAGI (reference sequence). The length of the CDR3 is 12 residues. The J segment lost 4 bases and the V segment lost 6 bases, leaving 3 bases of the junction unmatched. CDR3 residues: CASSRQGYEQYF. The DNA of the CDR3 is TGTGCCAGCAGCCGACAGGGATACGAGCAGTACTTC.

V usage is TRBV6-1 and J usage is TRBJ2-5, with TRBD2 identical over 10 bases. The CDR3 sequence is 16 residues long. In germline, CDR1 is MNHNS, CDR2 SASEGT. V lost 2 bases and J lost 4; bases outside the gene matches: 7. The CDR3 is CASSESLAGVGETQYF. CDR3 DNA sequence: TGTGCCAGCAGTGAATCCCTAGCGGGAGTCGGAGAGACCCAGTACTTC.

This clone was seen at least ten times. The CDR3 region has the DNA TGTGCCAGCTCCCCCGGGACACTTAACTATGGCTACACCTTC. Its protein product is CASSPGTLNYGYTF. The chain has TRBV18 and TRBJ1-2; perhaps TRBD1 as D (6 bases). The length of the CDR3 is 14 residues. The germline CDR1 and CDR2 sequences are KGHSH and LQKENI. Deletions cut 6 bases from V and 1 base from J, with 12 bases between.

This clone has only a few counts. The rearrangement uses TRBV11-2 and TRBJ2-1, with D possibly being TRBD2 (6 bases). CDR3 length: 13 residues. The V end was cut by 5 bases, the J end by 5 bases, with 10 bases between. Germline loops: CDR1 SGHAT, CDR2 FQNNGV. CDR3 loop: CASSQGLNNEQFF. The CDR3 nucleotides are TGTGCCAGCAGCCAGGGACTTAACAATGAGCAGTTCTTC.